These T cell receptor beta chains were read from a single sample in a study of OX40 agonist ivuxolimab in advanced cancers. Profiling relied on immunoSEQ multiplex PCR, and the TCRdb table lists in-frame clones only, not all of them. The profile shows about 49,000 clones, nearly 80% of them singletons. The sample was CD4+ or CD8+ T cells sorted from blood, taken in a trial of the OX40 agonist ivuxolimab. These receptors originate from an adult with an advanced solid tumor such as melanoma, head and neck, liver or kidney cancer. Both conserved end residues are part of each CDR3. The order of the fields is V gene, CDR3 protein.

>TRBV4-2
CASSQNSGTYNEQFF
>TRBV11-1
CASSLYRGTYEQYF
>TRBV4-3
CASSRRLADSYEQYF
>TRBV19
CASSISAEFYEQYF
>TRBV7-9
CASSLLGTSSYNEQFF
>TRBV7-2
CASSLAFSLAGLTDTQYF
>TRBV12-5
CASGSIGGRYQPQHF
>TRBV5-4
CASESATVRYEQYF
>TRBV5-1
CASTVTQGAGGETQYF
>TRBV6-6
CASTGPGNSNQPQHF
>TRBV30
CAWSVLTSGRGARELFF
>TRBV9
CASSVGGTGAEEQYF
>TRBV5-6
CASSSWNTDTQYF
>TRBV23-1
CASSQSTGGPNYEQYF
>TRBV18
CASSTQGGDEKLFF
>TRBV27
CASSLWVGPYEQYF
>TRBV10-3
CAISEDSRSINEQYF
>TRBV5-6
CASSGAGSLGDTQYF
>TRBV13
CASSLNTGELFF
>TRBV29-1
CSPPSAREQYF
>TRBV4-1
CASSQEEGYEQYF
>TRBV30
CAWSVGAGVRETQYF
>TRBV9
CASSAGTRGEQFF
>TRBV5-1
CASSLEGADYEQYF
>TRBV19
CASSTGGTLGEETQYF
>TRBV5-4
CASSLRTSGDYEQYF
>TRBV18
CASSPEGDYGYTF
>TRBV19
CASNKGLAGRSTDTQYF
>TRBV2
CASSDSSGSEQYF
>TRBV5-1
CASSLTEETQYF
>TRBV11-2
CASSLRTPHGGGEQYF
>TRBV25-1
CASRGSSGNTIYF
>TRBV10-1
CASSAAGTGELFF